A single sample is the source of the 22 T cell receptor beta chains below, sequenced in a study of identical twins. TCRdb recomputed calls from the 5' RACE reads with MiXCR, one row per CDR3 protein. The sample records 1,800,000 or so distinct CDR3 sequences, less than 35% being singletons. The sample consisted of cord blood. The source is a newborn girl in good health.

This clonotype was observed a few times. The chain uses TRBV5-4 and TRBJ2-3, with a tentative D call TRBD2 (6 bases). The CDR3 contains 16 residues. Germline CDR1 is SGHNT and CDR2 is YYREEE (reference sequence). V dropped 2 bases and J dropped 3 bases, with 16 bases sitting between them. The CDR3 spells CASSFKPHGGTDTQYF. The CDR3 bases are TGTGCCAGCAGCTTCAAGCCCCACGGGGGAACAGATACGCAGTATTTT.

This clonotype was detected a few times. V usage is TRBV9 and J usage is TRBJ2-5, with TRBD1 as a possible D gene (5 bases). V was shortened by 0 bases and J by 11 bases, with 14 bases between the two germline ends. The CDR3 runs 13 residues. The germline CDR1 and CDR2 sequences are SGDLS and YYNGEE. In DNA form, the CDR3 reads TGTGCCAGCAGCGTAGTGACAGACAATGAGCAGTACTTC. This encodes CASSVVTDNEQYF.

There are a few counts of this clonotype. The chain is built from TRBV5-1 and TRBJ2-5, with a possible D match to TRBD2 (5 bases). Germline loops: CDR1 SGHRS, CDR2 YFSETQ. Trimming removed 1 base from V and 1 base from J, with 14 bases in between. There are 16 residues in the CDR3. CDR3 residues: CASSLSGWAVQETQYF. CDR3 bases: TGCGCCAGCAGCTTGTCGGGATGGGCGGTCCAAGAGACCCAGTACTTC.

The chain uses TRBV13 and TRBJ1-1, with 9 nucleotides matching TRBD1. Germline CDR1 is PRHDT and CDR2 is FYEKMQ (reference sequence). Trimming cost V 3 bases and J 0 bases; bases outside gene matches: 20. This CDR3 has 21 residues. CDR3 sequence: CASSFFSRDRAYLGMNTEAFF. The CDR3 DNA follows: TGTGCCAGCAGCTTTTTCTCCCGGGACAGGGCGTATCTGGGGATGAACACTGAAGCTTTCTTT.

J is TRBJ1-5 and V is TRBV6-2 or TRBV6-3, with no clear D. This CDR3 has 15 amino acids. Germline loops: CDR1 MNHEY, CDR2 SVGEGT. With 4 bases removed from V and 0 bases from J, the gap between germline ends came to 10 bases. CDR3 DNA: TGTGCCAGCAGTTCGGGATTAACTAGCAATCAGCCCCAGCATTTT. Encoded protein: CASSSGLTSNQPQHF.

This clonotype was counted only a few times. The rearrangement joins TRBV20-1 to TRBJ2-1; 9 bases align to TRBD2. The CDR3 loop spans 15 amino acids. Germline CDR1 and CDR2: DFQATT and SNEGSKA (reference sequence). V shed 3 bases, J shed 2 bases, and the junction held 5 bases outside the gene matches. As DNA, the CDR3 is TGCAGTGCTAGGATAGCGGGGGCCCCCTACAATGAGCAGTTCTTC. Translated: CSARIAGAPYNEQFF.

CDR3 nucleotide sequence: TGTGCCAGCAGCTTACAGCGGGGAGAAGAGACCCAGTACTTC. Protein sequence: CASSLQRGEETQYF. The chain joins TRBV7-2 to TRBJ2-5; 7 bases are a match to TRBD2. J lost 3 bases, V lost 2 bases, and 3 bases had no gene match. This CDR3 spans 14 amino acids. Germline lookup yields CDR1 SGHTA and CDR2 FQGNSA. Using reference TRBV7-2 and TRBJ2-5 for the parts outside the CDR3, the full variable domain is GAGVSQSPSNKVTEKGKDVELRCDPISGHTALYWYRQSLGQGLEFLIYFQGNSAPDKSGLPSDRFSAERTGGSVSTLTIQRTQQEDSAVYLCASSLQRGEETQYFGPGTRLLVL.

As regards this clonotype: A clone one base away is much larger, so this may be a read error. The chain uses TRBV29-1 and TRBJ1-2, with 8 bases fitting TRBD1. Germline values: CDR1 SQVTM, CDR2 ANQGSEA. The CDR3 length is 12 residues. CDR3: CSVEDRGHGHTF. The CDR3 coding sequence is TGCAGCGTTGAAGACAGGGGGCATGGCCACACCTTC. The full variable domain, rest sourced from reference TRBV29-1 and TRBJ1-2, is SAVISQKPSRDICQRGTSLTIQCQVDSQVTMMFWYRQQPGQSLTLIATANQGSEATYESGFVIDKFPISRPNLTFSTLTVSNMSPEDSSIYLCSVEDRGHGHTFGSGTRLTVV.

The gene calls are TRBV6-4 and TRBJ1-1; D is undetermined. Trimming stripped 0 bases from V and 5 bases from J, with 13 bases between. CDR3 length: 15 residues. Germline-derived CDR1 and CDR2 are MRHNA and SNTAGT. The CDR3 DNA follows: TGTGCCAGCAGTGACTCAGGCAGGAGAAAGACTGAAGCTTTCTTT. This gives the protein CASSDSGRRKTEAFF.

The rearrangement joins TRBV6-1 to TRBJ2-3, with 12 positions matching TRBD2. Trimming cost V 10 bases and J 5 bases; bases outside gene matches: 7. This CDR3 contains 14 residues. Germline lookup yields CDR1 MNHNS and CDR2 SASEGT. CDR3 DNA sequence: TGTGCCATCAAGAGGGGACTAGCGGGAGATACGCAGTATTTT. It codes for CAIKRGLAGDTQYF.

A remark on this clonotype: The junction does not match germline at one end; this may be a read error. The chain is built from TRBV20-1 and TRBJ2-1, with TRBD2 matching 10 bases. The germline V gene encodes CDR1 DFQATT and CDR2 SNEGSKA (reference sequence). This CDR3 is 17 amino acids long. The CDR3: CSASCVGPGLAYNKQFF. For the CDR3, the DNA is TGCAGTGCTAGCTGTGTGGGGCCGGGACTAGCGTACAATAAGCAGTTCTTC.

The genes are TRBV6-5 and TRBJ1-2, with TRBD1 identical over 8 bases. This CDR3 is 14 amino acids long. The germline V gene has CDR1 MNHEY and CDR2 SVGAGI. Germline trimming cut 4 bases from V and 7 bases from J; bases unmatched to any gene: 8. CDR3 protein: CASSSQGALLGYTF. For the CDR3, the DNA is TGTGCCAGCAGTTCCCAGGGGGCGCTTCTTGGCTACACCTTC.

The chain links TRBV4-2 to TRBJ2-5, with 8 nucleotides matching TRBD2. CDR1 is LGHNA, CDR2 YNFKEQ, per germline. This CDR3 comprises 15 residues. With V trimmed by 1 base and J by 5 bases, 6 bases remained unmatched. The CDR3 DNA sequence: TGTGCCAGCAGCCAAGGACCGGGGGGGTACGAGACCCAGTACTTC. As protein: CASSQGPGGYETQYF.

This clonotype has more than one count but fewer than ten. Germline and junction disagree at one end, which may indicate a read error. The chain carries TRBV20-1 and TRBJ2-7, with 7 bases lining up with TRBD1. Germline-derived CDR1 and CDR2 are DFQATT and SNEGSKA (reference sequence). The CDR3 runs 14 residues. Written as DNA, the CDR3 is TGCAGTGCTCGAGACAGGGCAGAGCCATACGAGCAGTACTTC. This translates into CSARDRAEPYEQYF.

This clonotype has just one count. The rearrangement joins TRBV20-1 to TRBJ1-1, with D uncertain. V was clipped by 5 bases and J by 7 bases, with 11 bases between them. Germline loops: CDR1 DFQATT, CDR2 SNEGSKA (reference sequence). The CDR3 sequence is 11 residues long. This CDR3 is CSAPGRNEAFF. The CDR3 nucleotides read TGCAGTGCTCCAGGACGTAATGAAGCTTTCTTT.

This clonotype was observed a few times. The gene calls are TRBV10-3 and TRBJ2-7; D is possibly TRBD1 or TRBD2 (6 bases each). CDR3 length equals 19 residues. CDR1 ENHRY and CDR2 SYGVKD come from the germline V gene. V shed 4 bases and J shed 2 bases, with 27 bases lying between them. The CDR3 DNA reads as TGTGCCATCAGTGCCTCAAAAGCCCTAGGGGGGAAGGGTCCCTACGAGCAGTACTTC. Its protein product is CAISASKALGGKGPYEQYF.

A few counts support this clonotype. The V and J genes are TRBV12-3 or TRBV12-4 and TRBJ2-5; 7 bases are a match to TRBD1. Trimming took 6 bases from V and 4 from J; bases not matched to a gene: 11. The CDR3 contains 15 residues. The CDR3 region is CASRLTGTEIETQYF. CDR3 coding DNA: TGTGCCAGCAGATTGACCGGGACAGAGATAGAGACCCAGTACTTC.

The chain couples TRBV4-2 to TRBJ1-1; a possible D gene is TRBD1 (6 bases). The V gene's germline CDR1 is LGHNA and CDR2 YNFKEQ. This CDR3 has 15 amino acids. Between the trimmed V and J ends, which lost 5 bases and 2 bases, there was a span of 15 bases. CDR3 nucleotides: TGTGCCAGCAGCACTCCTCTGACAGGTAACACTGAAGCTTTCTTT. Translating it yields CASSTPLTGNTEAFF.

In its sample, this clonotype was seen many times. The CDR3 here is CSARSADTQYF. The CDR3 DNA reads TGCAGTGCTAGATCCGCAGATACGCAGTATTTT. The chain recombines TRBV20-1 with TRBJ2-3; no clear D gene. CDR1 is DFQATT and CDR2 is SNEGSKA in the germline V gene (reference sequence). Trimming took 2 bases from V and 4 from J, leaving 4 bases between them. The length of the CDR3 is 11 residues.

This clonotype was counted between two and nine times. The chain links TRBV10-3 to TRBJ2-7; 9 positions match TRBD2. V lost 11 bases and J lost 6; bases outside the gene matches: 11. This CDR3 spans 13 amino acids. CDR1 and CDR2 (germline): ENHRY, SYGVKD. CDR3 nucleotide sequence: TGTGCCCTTGGGGGGACTAGCTTGGGCGAGCAGTACTTC. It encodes CALGGTSLGEQYF.

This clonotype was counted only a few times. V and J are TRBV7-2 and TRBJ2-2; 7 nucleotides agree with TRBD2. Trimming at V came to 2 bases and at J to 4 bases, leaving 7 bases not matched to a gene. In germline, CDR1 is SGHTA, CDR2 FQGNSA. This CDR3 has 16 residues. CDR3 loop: CASSLLAGEVTGELFF. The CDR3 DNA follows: TGTGCCAGCAGCTTACTGGCGGGGGAAGTCACCGGGGAGCTGTTTTTT. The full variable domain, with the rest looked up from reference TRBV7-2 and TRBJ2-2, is GAGVSQSPSNKVTEKGKDVELRCDPISGHTALYWYRQSLGQGLEFLIYFQGNSAPDKSGLPSDRFSAERTGGSVSTLTIQRTQQEDSAVYLCASSLLAGEVTGELFFGEGSRLTVL.

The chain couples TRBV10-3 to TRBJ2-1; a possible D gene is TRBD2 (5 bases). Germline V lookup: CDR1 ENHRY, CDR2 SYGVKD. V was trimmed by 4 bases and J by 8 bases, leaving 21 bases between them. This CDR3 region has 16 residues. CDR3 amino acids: CAISGRIAALRYEQFF. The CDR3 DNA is TGTGCCATCAGTGGGAGGATAGCCGCACTTAGGTATGAGCAGTTCTTC.